This T cell receptor beta chain was identified during a study of T cell responses to AZD1222 COVID-19 vaccine. Study conclusions and caveats: An increase in Spike-specific TCR breadth and depth was observed after two AZD1222 doses. The study reported that nearly half of spike-specific TCRs target unmutated variant regions. White British ancestry dominated among donors, who included more females, and clonal diversity was possibly underestimated. The study identified only a handful of AZD1222 recipients as seropositive at baseline.

TCRdb keeps only in-frame clones here, not all; method: immunoSEQ multiplex PCR. The sample carries about 140,000 clones, roughly 80% recorded once. A word on this clone: What it recognizes is unknown.

The CDR3 runs to 16 residues. Germline V gene lookup returns CDR1 WSHSY and CDR2 SAAADI. The V gene end was trimmed by 3 bases and the J gene end by 10 bases; junction bases not matched to a gene: 7. The sequence was collected from an adult in good health. J is TRBJ1-6 and V is TRBV10-2, with 12 nucleotides matching TRBD1. Material: peripheral blood, obtained on day 0 of AZD1222 vaccination. CDR3 sequence: CASSESAGTGGSPLHF. The CDR3 DNA reads as TGCGCCAGCAGTGAATCCGCCGGGACAGGGGGCTCACCCCTCCACTTT.